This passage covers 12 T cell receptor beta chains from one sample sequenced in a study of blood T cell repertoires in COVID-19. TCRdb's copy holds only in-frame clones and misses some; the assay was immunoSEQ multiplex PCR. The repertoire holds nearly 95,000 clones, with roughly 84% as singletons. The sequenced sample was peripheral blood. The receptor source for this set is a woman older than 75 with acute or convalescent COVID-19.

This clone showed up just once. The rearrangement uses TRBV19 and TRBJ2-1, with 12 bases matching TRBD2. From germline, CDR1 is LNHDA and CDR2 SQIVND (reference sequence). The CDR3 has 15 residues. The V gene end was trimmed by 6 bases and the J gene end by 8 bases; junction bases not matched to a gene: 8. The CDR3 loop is CASSPLAGGIYEQFF. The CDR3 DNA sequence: TGTGCCAGTAGCCCACTAGCGGGAGGAATCTATGAGCAGTTCTTC. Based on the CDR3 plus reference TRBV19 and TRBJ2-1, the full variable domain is DGGITQSPKYLFRKEGQNVTLSCEQNLNHDAMYWYRQDPGQGLRLIYYSQIVNDFQKGDIAEGYSVSREKKESFPLTVTSAQKNPTAFYLCASSPLAGGIYEQFFGPGTRLTVL.

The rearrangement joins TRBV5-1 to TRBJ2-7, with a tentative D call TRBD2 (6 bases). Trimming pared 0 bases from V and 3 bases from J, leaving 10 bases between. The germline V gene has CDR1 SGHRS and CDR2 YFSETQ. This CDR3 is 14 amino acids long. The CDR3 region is CASSLASDYYEQYF. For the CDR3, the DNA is TGCGCCAGCAGCTTGGCTAGCGATTACTACGAGCAGTACTTC.

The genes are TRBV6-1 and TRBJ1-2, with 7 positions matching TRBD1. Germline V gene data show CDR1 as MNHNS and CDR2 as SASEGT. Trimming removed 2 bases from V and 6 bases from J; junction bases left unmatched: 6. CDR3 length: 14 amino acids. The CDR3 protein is CASSERGRGDGYTF. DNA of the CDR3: TGTGCCAGCAGTGAAAGGGGGCGAGGGGATGGCTACACCTTC.

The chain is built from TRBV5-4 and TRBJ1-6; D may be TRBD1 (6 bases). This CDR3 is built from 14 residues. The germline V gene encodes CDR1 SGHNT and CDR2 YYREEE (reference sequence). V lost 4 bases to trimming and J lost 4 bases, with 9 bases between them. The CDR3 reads CASSQDRYNSPLHF. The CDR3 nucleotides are TGTGCCAGCAGCCAGGACAGATATAATTCACCCCTCCACTTT. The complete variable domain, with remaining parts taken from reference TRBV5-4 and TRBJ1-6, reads ETGVTQSPTHLIKTRGQQVTLRCSSQSGHNTVSWYQQALGQGPQFIFQYYREEENGRGNFPPRFSGLQFPNYSSELNVNALELDDSALYLCASSQDRYNSPLHFGNGTRLTVT.

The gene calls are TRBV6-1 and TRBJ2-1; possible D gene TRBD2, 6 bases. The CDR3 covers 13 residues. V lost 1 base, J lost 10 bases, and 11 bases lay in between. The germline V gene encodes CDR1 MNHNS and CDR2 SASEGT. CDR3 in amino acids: CASSEETSWEQFF. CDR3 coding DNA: TGTGCCAGCAGTGAAGAGACTAGTTGGGAGCAGTTCTTC.

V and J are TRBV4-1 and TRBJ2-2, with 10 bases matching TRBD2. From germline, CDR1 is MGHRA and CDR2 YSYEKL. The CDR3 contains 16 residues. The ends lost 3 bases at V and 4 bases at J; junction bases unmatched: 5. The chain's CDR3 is CASSHHLAGVTGELFF. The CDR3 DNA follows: TGCGCCAGCAGCCACCATCTAGCGGGAGTCACCGGGGAGCTGTTTTTT.

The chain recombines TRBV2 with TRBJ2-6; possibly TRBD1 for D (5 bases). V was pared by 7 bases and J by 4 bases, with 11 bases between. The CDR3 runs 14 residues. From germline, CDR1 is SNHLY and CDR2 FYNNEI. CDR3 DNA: TGTGCCAGCACTTGGGGCTCCGGGGCCAACGTCCTGACTTTC. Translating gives CASTWGSGANVLTF.

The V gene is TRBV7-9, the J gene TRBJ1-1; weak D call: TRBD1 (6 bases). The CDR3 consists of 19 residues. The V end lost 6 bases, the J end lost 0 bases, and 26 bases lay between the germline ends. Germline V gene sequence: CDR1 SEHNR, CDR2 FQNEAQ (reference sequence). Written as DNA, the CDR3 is TGTGCCAGCAGTCTAGAGCCCGTGACAGGATACTCCATGAACACTGAAGCTTTCTTT. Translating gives CASSLEPVTGYSMNTEAFF.

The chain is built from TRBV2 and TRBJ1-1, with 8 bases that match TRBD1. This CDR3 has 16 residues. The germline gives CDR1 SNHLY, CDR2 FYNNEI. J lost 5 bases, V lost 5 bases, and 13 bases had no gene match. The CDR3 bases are TGTGCCAGCAGTAGTACGACAGGGGCGCGGGGGACTGAAGCTTTCTTT. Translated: CASSSTTGARGTEAFF.

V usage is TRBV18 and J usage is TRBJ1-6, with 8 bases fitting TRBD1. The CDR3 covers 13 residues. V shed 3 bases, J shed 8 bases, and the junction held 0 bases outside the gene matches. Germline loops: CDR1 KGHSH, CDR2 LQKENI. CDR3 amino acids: CASSPTGDSPLHF. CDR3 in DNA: TGTGCCAGCTCACCGACAGGGGATTCACCCCTCCACTTT.

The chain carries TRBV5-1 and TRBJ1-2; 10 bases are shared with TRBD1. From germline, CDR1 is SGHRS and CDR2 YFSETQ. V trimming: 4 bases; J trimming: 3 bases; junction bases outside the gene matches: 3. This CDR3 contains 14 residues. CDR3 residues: CASSTGQGDYGYTF. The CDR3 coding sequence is TGCGCCAGCAGCACCGGACAGGGGGACTATGGCTACACCTTC.

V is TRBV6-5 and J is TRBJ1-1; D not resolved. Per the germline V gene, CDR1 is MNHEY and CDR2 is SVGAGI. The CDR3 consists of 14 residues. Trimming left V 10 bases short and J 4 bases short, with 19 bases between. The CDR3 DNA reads TGTGCCACCAGACCTCCGGGTGCGGGCACTGAAGCTTTCTTT. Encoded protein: CATRPPGAGTEAFF.